These T cell receptor beta chains were read from a single sample in a study of shared clonotypes between healthy human individuals. The protocol was immunoSEQ multiplex PCR, while the TCRdb copy is restricted to in-frame clones and leaves out a portion. The data hold around 2.1 million clones, with about 93% observed a single time. Source material: naive CD8+ T cells from PBMCs. These receptor sequences come from a man aged 18 to 29 in good health. Some clones in this sample may be carry-over from other donors' samples. CDR3s include the opening cysteine and the closing phenylalanine or tryptophan. The D gene is left open where the match is weak. Rows may omit the clone size; those that give it use once, few, many or a size class.

j_call clone_size d_call v_call cdr3_aa cdr3_nt
TRBJ2-1 - TRBD2 TRBV4-3 CASSQGGSGGSYNEQFF TGCGCCAGCAGCCAAGGAGGTAGCGGGGGGTCCTACAATGAGCAGTTCTTC
TRBJ1-1 - TRBD1 TRBV7-3 CASSMTGGGFTEAFF TGTGCCAGCAGCATGACAGGGGGCGGATTCACTGAAGCTTTCTTT
TRBJ2-3 - - TRBV5-4 CASSPLLGVDGDTQYF TGTGCCAGCAGCCCGCTACTAGGAGTCGACGGAGATACGCAGTATTTT
TRBJ2-7 - TRBD1 TRBV11-2 CASSLANRDRDEQYF TGTGCCAGCAGCTTAGCCAACCGGGACAGGGACGAGCAGTACTTC
TRBJ1-3 - - TRBV9 CASSVEARAGNTIYF TGTGCCAGCAGCGTGGAGGCCAGGGCTGGAAACACCATATATTTT
TRBJ2-7 - TRBD1 TRBV7-9 CASSSGDRAYEQYF TGTGCCAGCAGCTCAGGGGACAGAGCCTACGAGCAGTACTTC
TRBJ2-7 once TRBD2 TRBV9 CASSAGGTTYEQYF TGTGCCAGCAGCGCCGGGGGGACGACCTACGAGCAGTACTTC
TRBJ2-1 - - TRBV6-5 CASSPPWVGENEQFF TGTGCCAGCAGTCCCCCTTGGGTGGGGGAGAATGAGCAGTTCTTC
TRBJ2-3 - - TRBV9 CASSPTGLITDTQYF TGTGCCAGCAGCCCTACCGGACTAATCACAGATACGCAGTATTTT
TRBJ2-1 - - TRBV2 CASSFNSGSHEQFF TGTGCCAGCAGTTTTAATAGCGGTAGTCATGAGCAGTTCTTC
TRBJ2-4 - - TRBV28 CASSPLGHSGEVAKNIQYF TGTGCCAGCAGTCCCCTGGGACACTCCGGGGAGGTAGCCAAAAACATTCAGTACTTC
TRBJ2-7 - - TRBV5-8 CASSWATSSEQYF TGTGCCAGCAGTTGGGCTACGAGTTCGGAGCAGTACTTC
TRBJ1-3 - - TRBV5-6 CASGLGGNTIYF TGTGCCAGCGGCCTGGGGGGTAACACCATATATTTT
TRBJ2-5 few TRBD2 TRBV9 CASSGTSGSGETQYF TGTGCCAGCAGCGGGACTAGCGGGAGTGGAGAGACCCAGTACTTC
TRBJ2-3 - TRBD2 TRBV28 CASSPLAGISTDTQYF TGTGCCAGCAGTCCGTTAGCGGGGATCAGCACAGATACGCAGTATTTT
TRBJ2-2 - - TRBV19 CASSIERQINTGELFF TGTGCCAGTAGTATAGAGAGACAGATAAACACCGGGGAGCTGTTTTTT